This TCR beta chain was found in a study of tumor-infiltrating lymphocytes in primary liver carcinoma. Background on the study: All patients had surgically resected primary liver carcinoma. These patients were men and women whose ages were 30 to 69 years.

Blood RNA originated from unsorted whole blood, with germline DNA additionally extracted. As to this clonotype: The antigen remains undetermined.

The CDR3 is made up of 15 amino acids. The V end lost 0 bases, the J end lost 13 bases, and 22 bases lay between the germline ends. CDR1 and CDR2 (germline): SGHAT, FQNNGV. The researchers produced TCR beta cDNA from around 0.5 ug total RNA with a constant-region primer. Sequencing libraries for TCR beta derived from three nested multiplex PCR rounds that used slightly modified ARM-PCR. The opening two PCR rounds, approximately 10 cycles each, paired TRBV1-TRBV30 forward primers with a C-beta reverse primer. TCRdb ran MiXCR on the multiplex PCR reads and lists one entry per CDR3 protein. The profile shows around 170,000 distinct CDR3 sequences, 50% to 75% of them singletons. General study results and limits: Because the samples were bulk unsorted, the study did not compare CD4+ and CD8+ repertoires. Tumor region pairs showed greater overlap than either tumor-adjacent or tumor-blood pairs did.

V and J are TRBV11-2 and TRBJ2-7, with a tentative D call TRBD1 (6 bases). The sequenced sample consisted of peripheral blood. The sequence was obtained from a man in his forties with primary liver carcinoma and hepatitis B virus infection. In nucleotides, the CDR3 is TGTGCCAGCAGCTTAGATGGGCAGGGGCTCTACGAGCGATACTTC. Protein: CASSLDGQGLYERYF.